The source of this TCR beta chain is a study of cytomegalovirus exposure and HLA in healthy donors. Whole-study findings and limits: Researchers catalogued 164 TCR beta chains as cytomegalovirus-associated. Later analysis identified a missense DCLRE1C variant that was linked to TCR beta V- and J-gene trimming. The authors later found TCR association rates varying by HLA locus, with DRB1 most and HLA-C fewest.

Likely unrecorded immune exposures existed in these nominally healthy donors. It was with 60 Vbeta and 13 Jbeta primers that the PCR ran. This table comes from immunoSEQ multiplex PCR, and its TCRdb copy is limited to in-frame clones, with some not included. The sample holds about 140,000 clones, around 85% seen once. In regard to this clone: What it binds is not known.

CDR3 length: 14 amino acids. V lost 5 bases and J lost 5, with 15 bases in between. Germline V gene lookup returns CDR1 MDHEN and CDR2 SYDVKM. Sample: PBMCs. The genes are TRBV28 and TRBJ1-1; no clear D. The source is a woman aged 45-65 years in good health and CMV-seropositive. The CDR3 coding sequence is TGTGCCAGCAGTCCCCCCGGGGATGTGACTGAAGCTTTCTTT. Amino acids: CASSPPGDVTEAFF.